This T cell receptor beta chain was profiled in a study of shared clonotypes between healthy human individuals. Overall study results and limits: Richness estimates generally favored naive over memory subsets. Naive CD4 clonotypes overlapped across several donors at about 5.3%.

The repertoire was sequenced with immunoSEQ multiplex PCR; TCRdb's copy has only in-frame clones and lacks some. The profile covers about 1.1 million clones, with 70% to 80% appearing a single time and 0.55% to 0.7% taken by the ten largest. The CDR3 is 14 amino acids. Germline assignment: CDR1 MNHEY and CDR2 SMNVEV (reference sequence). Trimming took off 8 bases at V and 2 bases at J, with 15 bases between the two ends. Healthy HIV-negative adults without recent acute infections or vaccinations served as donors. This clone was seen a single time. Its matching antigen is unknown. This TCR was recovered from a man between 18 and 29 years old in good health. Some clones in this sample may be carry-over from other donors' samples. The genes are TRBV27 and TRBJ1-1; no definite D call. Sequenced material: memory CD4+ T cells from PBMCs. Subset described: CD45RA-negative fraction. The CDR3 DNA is TGTGCCAGCCGGAGGCCGGGCCTTAACACTGAAGCTTTCTTT. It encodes CASRRPGLNTEAFF.